What follows are 3 T cell receptor beta chains derived from one specimen sequenced in a study of blood T cell repertoires in COVID-19. Some clones are missing from TCRdb's copy, which holds only in-frame ones; the method was immunoSEQ multiplex PCR. The sample has 120,000 to 150,000 clones, 70% to 90% seen once; the top ten hold more than 3%. Material: PBMCs or T cells enriched from blood (not recorded which). These receptors were taken from a woman between 45 and 65 years old with acute COVID-19.

The chain joins TRBV24-1 to TRBJ2-2; 16 positions agree with TRBD2. CDR3 size: 18 residues. The germline V gene has CDR1 KGHDR and CDR2 SFDVKD. V lost 4 bases and J lost 7; bases outside the gene matches: 8. The CDR3 protein is CATSDRGLAGGLGGELFF. CDR3 sequence (DNA): TGTGCCACCAGTGACCGGGGACTAGCGGGAGGGCTCGGCGGGGAGCTGTTTTTT.

This clone was detected once. The chain employs TRBV7-9 and TRBJ1-1; 9 bases align to TRBD1. V lost 6 bases to trimming and J lost 4 bases; unmatched junction nucleotides: 12. There are 16 residues in the CDR3. Germline V gene data show CDR1 as SEHNR and CDR2 as FQNEAQ (reference sequence). The CDR3 reads CASSRQGGIVGTEAFF. The CDR3 bases are TGTGCCAGCAGTCGACAGGGGGGGATTGTCGGCACTGAAGCTTTCTTT.

The J gene is TRBJ2-3, the V gene TRBV2; D is unresolved. This CDR3 comprises 12 residues. The germline V gene encodes CDR1 SNHLY and CDR2 FYNNEI. The V end was cut by 4 bases, the J end by 5 bases, with 7 bases between. CDR3 amino acids: CASSARGDTQYF. The CDR3, as DNA: TGTGCCAGCAGTGCCCGAGGAGATACGCAGTATTTT.